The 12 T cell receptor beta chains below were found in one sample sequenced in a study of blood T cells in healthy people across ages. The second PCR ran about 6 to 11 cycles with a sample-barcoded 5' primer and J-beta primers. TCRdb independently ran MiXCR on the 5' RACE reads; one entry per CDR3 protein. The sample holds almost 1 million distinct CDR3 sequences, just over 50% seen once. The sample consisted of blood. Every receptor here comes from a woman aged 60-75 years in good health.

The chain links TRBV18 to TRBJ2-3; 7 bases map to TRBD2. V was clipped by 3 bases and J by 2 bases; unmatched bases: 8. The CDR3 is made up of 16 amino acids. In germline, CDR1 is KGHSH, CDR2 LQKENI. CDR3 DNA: TGTGCCAGCTCACCCAGGCTAGCGGAGCACACAGATACGCAGTATTTT. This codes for CASSPRLAEHTDTQYF. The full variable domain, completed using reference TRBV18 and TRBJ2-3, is NAGVMQNPRHLVRRRGQEARLRCSPMKGHSHVYWYRQLPEEGLKFMVYLQKENIIDESGMPKERFSAEFPKEGPSILRIQQVVRGDSAAYFCASSPRLAEHTDTQYFGPGTRLTVL.

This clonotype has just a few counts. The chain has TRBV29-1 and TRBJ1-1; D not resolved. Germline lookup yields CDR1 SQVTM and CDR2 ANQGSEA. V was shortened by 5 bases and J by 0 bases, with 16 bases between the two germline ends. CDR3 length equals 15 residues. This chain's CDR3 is CSVPTGGYMNTEAFF. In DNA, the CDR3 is TGCAGCGTTCCAACCGGAGGGTACATGAACACTGAAGCTTTCTTT. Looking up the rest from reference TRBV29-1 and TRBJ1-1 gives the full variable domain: SAVISQKPSRDICQRGTSLTIQCQVDSQVTMMFWYRQQPGQSLTLIATANQGSEATYESGFVIDKFPISRPNLTFSTLTVSNMSPEDSSIYLCSVPTGGYMNTEAFFGQGTRLTVV.

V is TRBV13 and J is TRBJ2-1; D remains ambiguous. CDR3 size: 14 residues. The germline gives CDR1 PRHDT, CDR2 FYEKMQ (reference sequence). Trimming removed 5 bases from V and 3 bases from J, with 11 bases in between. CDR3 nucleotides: TGTGCCAGCAGCCTCACCTTGGGCTACAATGAGCAGTTCTTC. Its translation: CASSLTLGYNEQFF.

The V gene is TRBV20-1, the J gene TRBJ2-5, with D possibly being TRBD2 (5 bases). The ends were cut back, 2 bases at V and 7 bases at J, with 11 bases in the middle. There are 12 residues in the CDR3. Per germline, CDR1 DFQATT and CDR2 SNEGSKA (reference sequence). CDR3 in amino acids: CSARPSGRTQYF. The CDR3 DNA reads TGCAGTGCTAGACCCTCGGGGAGGACCCAGTACTTC.

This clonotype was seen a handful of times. The CDR3 loop is CASSLKGATSGGTQYF. CDR3 coding DNA: TGTGCCAGCAGCTTAAAGGGGGCTACTAGCGGCGGGACCCAGTACTTC. This sequence joins TRBV7-3 and TRBJ2-5, with D perhaps TRBD2 (8 bases). Germline V gene lookup returns CDR1 SGHTA and CDR2 FQGTGA. The CDR3 runs 16 residues. Trimming removed 1 base at V and 7 bases at J, with 19 bases between.

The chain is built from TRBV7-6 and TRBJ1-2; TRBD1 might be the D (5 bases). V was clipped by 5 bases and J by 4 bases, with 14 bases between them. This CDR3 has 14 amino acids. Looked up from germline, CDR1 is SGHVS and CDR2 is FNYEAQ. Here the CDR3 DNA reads TGTGCCAGCAGCCCCCTGGGGACCTCCTATGGCTACACCTTC. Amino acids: CASSPLGTSYGYTF.

CDR3 sequence (DNA): TGTGCCAGCAGCTGTTGTGGAAACACCATATATTTT. Protein sequence: CASSCCGNTIYF. The gene calls are TRBV5-6 and TRBJ1-3, with D unresolved. Germline V gene lookup returns CDR1 SGHDT and CDR2 YYEEEE. Trimming took off 3 bases at V and 3 bases at J, with 4 bases between the two ends. The CDR3 has 12 residues.

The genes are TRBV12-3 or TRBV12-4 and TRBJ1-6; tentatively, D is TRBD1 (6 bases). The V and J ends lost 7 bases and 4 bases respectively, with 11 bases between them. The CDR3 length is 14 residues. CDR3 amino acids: CASKGGGYNSPLHF. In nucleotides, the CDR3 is TGTGCCAGCAAGGGGGGCGGGTATAATTCACCCCTCCACTTT.

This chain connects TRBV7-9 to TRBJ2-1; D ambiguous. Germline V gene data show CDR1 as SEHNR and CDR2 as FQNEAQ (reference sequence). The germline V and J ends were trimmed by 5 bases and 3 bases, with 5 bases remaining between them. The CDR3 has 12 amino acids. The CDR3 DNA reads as TGTGCCAGCAGCCTCATCTACAATGAGCAGTTCTTC. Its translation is CASSLIYNEQFF.

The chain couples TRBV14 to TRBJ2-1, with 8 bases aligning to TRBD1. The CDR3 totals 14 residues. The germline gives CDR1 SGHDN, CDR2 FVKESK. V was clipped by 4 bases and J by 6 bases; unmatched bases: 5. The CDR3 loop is CASSRGQGPNEQFF. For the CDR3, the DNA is TGTGCCAGCAGCCGAGGACAGGGCCCCAATGAGCAGTTCTTC.

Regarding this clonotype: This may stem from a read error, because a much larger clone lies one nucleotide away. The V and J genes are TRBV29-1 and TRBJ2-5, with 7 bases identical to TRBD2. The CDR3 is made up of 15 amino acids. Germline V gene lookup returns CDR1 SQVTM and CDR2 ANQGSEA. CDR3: CSVGSSWRGGEAQYF. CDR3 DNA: TGCAGCGTTGGGTCTAGCTGGCGCGGGGGAGAGGCCCAGTACTTC.

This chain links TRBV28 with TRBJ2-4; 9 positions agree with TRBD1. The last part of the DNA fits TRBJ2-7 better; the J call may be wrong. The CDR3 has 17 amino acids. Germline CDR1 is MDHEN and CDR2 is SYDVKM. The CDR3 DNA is TGTGCCAGCAGGCTAATTATCTTCGGGACAGGGATCTACGAGCAGTACTTC. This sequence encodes CASRLIIFGTGIYEQYF.